Presented here are 11 T cell receptor beta chains from one specimen sequenced in a study of blood T cell repertoires in COVID-19. The method was immunoSEQ multiplex PCR; TCRdb's version includes in-frame clones alone and lacks a portion of them. The table records hundreds of thousands of clones, about 70% of them present only once. The sequenced sample was peripheral blood. The receptors originated from an elderly woman with acute or convalescent COVID-19.

J is TRBJ2-3 and V is TRBV2, with 7 nucleotides matching TRBD2. Germline V gene sequence: CDR1 SNHLY, CDR2 FYNNEI. The J segment lost 6 bases and the V segment lost 6 bases, leaving 15 bases of the junction unmatched. The CDR3 spans 16 residues. The CDR3 DNA is TGTGCCAGCAGCGAACGTGGGGGGGAAGTTTGGGATACGCAGTATTTT. Protein sequence: CASSERGGEVWDTQYF.

The gene calls are TRBV11-2 and TRBJ2-2, with a possible D match to TRBD2 (6 bases). Trimming shortened V by 5 bases and J by 1 base, and 14 bases separated the two germline ends. The CDR3 has 16 amino acids. Germline V gene lookup returns CDR1 SGHAT and CDR2 FQNNGV. The CDR3 DNA reads TGTGCCAGCAGCCCGCTCCCGCGGGGGAACACCGGGGAGCTGTTTTTT. Its protein product is CASSPLPRGNTGELFF.

This clone was seen only once. This clone may be a read error of a much larger clone one base away. This chain links TRBV2 with TRBJ2-7, with D perhaps matching TRBD1 (6 bases). Germline CDR1 reads SNHLY; CDR2 reads FYNNEI. CDR3 size: 13 residues. V lost 6 bases and J 0 bases, leaving 9 bases between the germline ends. CDR3 sequence: CASSLQGSYEQYF. DNA for the CDR3: TGTGCCAGCAGCTTACAGGGCTCCTACGAGCAGTACTTC.

The chain is built from TRBV4-1 and TRBJ2-2, with TRBD1 identical over 9 bases. Germline assignment: CDR1 MGHRA and CDR2 YSYEKL. CDR3 length: 17 amino acids. Trimming removed 0 bases from V and 0 bases from J; junction bases left unmatched: 2. The CDR3 region has the DNA TGCGCCAGCAGCCAAGACCGGGACAGGGCGAACACCGGGGAGCTGTTTTTT. Encoded protein: CASSQDRDRANTGELFF.

This chain uses TRBV7-9 with TRBJ1-1; 12 positions agree with TRBD1. The junction had 15 bases not matched to a gene; V was cut back by 5 bases and J by 11 bases. This CDR3 comprises 16 residues. Per the germline V gene, CDR1 is SEHNR and CDR2 is FQNEAQ (reference sequence). The CDR3 DNA is TGTGCCAGCAGCCCCACTAGCGGGACAGGGGGCCTTAGGGCTTTCTTT. Protein product: CASSPTSGTGGLRAFF.

V and J are TRBV4-1 and TRBJ1-4; TRBD1 aligns across 11 bases. The CDR3 length is 16 residues. In germline, CDR1 is MGHRA, CDR2 YSYEKL. V trimming: 1 base; J trimming: 13 bases; junction bases outside the gene matches: 11. The CDR3 coding sequence is TGCGCCAGCAGCCAAGGGACAGGGGGCGCAGTTCATATACTGTTTTTT. Protein sequence: CASSQGTGGAVHILFF.

V usage is TRBV2 and J usage is TRBJ2-1, with TRBD2 matching 11 bases. This CDR3 has 13 residues. After removal of 8 bases from V and 10 bases from J, the junction contained 7 bases not matched to a gene. Germline V lookup: CDR1 SNHLY, CDR2 FYNNEI. CDR3 sequence: CASYTSGRGEQFF. CDR3 coding DNA: TGTGCCAGCTATACTAGCGGGAGAGGGGAGCAGTTCTTC.

J is TRBJ1-1 and V is TRBV19; TRBD1 agrees at 8 bases. V dropped 7 bases and J dropped 4; count of bases not matched to a gene: 11. The germline V gene has CDR1 LNHDA and CDR2 SQIVND (reference sequence). This CDR3 has 15 residues. In nucleotides, the CDR3 is TGTGCCAGTACTCAAACCAGGGGGCGAAGCACTGAAGCTTTCTTT. Protein sequence: CASTQTRGRSTEAFF.

This clone was recorded a few times. The chain combines TRBV2 with TRBJ2-7, with a tentative D call TRBD2 (6 bases). Germline V gene lookup returns CDR1 SNHLY and CDR2 FYNNEI. Trimming removed 6 bases from V and 4 bases from J, with 10 bases in between. CDR3 length: 12 amino acids. The CDR3 bases are TGTGCCAGCAGCTTTAGCGGTTACGAGCAGTACTTC. It translates to CASSFSGYEQYF.

The chain has TRBV15 and TRBJ1-2, with TRBD1 matching 7 bases. Germline-derived CDR1 and CDR2 are LNHNV and YYDKDF (reference sequence). J lost 4 bases, V lost 4 bases, and 9 bases had no gene match. There are 15 residues in the CDR3. The CDR3 reads CATSKQGSGFYGYTF. The CDR3 DNA sequence: TGTGCCACCAGCAAACAGGGGAGCGGCTTCTATGGCTACACCTTC.

J is TRBJ2-5 and V is TRBV2, with D perhaps TRBD2 (6 bases). CDR3 size: 16 residues. The germline gives CDR1 SNHLY, CDR2 FYNNEI. The V gene lost 1 base and the J gene lost 2 bases, with 14 bases spanning the gap. The CDR3 DNA reads TGTGCCAGCAGTGAAGACGGGGGAACCCCACAAGAGACCCAGTACTTC. Its translation is CASSEDGGTPQETQYF. Supplemented by reference TRBV2 and TRBJ2-5, the full variable domain reads EPEVTQTPSHQVTQMGQEVILRCVPISNHLYFYWYRQILGQKVEFLVSFYNNEISEKSEIFDDQFSVERPDGSNFTLKIRSTKLEDSAMYFCASSEDGGTPQETQYFGPGTRLLVL.